The T cell receptor (beta chain) under discussion was sequenced for a study of blood T cell repertoires in COVID-19 (dated by TCRdb to 2019 to 2021). About the investigation overall: Samples covering the acute and convalescent phases of COVID-19 were provided by collaborators in the United States, Italy and Spain. Subjects who had been exposed to COVID-19, were actively infected with it, or had recovered from it provided the deeply sampled blood TCRbeta repertoires that made up the dataset. A freely available public database, intended as a resource for researchers studying the immune response to SARS-CoV-2, is where the repertoires were released. The material from the prospective study consisted of cDNA or gDNA derived from T cells, B-cell-depleted T cells, or PBMCs. Where HLA class I and class II types were available, the types were taken from metadata supplied by the sample provider, not from assay-based typing. A de-identified subject ID, COVID-19 status, age in years and sex were almost always included in the sample metadata. The samples were drawn from the first 160 participants of the ongoing ImmuneRACE study and from 950 to 1,500 subjects provided by 6 global collaborators. General conclusions and limits of the study: Clinical and demographic metadata were provided uncurated, with the amount varying by source and participant.

As regards this clone: This receptor's antigen is unknown. No base quality information exists; no much larger clone differs at one position.

Its CDR3 holds 14 amino acids, cysteine through phenylalanine. Of all the DNA, just the CDR3 is kept, 42 bases in frame from base 1. V and J lose 0 bases and 0 bases, and a span of 4 bases separates them. From a lookup of the germline V gene, CDR1 and CDR2 are SGHRS and YFSETQ. Whole blood was collected in K2EDTA tubes by collaborating institutions according to the institutions' own protocols. For TCRbeta analysis, collaborator samples were shipped as frozen whole blood, as isolated PBMCs, or as DNA extracted from either sample type. TCRbeta CDR3 regions were amplified from genomic DNA by means of the immunoSEQ Assay, a bias-controlled multiplex PCR. Processing in the source paper ran as follows. Nucleated cell counts per sample were estimated from amplification of reference gene primers within the assay. To quantify the absolute abundance of each unique TCRbeta CDR3 rearrangement, sequence reads were collapsed and filtered. Productive Simpson clonality was computed per sample as the square root of Simpson's diversity index over productive rearrangements. Entries here come from immuneACCESS through TCRdb and include only in-frame sequences with V and J called. Some clones fail to appear in such tables; in the studies checked, an unresolved V gene covers under half of the shortfall, and the cause of the remainder is unknown. The V and J calls and clone size come from that table; D and trimming were worked out from the DNA. The sample records 200,000 or so clones, 70% to 90% of which are singletons. Roughly 2% of the sample is in the top ten clones.

Rearrangement joined TRBV5-1 to TRBJ1-3; the D gene is unclear. The sequenced material came from peripheral blood. The sequence was collected from a man aged 65-85 years with active or convalescent COVID-19. The CDR3 here reads CASSLDGSGNTIYF. Here is the DNA: TGCGCCAGCAGCTTGGACGGCTCTGGAAACACCATATATTTT.